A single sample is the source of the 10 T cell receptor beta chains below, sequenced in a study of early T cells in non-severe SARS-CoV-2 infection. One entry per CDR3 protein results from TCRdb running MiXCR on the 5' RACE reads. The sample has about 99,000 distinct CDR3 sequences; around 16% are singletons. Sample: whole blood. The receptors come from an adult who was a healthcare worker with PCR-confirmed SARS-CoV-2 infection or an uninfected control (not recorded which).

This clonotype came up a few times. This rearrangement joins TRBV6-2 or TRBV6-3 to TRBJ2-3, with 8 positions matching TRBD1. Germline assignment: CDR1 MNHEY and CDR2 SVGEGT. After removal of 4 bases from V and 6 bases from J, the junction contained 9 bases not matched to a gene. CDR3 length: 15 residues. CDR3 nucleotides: TGTGCCAGCAGTTTCGGACAGGGTGTTGGCGATACGCAGTATTTT. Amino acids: CASSFGQGVGDTQYF.

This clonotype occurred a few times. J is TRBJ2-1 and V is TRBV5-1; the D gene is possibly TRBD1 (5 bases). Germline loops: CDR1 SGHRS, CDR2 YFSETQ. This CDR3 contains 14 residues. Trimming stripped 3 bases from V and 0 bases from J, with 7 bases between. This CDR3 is CASSSDSSYNEQFF. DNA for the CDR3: TGCGCCAGCAGCTCAGACAGCTCCTACAATGAGCAGTTCTTC.

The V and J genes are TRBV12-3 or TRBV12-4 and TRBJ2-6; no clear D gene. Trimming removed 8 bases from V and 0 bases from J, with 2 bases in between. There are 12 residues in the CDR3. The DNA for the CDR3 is TGTGCCAGCGACTCTGGGGCCAACGTCCTGACTTTC. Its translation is CASDSGANVLTF.

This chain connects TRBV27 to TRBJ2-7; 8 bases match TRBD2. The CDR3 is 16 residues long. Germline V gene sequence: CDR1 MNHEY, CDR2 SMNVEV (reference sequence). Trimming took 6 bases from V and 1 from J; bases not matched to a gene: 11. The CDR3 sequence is CASRRRYSGDSYEQYF. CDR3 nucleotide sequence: TGTGCCAGCAGACGACGATATAGCGGGGATTCCTACGAGCAGTACTTC.

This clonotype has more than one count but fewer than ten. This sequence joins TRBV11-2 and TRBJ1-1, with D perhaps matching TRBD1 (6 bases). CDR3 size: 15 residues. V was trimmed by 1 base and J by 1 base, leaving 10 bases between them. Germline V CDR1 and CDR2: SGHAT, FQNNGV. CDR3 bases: TGTGCCAGCAGCTTAGTTACAGGGAGGAACACTGAAGCTTTCTTT. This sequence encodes CASSLVTGRNTEAFF.

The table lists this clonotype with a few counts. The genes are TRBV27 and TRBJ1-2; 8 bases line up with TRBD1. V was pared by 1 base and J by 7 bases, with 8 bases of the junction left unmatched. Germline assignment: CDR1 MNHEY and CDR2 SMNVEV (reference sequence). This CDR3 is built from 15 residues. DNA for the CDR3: TGTGCCAGCAGTTTATATGGGGCAGGGGGCACTGGCTACACCTTC. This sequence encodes CASSLYGAGGTGYTF.

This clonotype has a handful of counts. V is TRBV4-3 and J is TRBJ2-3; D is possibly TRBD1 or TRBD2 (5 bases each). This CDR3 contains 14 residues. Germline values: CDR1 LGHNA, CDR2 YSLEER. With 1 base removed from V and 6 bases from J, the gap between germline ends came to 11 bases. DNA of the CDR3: TGCGCCAGCAGCCAAGGGGGGTTCGTGGATACGCAGTATTTT. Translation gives CASSQGGFVDTQYF.

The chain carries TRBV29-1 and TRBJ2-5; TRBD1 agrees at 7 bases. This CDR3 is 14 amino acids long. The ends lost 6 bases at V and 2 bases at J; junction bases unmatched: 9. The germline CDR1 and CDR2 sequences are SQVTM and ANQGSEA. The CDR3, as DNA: TGCAGCGTCGCGCCGGGACAGCTTCAAGAGACCCAGTACTTC. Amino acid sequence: CSVAPGQLQETQYF.

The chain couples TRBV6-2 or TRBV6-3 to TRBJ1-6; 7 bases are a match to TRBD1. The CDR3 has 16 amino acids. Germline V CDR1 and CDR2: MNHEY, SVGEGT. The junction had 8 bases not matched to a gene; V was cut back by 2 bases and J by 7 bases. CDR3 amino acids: CASSYGRDSDNSPLHF. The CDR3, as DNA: TGTGCCAGCAGTTACGGGAGGGACAGCGACAATTCACCCCTCCACTTT.

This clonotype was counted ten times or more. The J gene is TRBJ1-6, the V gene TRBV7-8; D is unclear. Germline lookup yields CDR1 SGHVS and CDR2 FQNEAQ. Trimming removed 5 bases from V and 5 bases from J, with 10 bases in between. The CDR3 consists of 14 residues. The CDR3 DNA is TGTGCCAGCAGCGTGGGTGGAAATAATTCACCCCTCCACTTT. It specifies CASSVGGNNSPLHF. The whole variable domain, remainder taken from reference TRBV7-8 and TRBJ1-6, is GAGVSQSPRYKVAKRGQDVALRCDPISGHVSLFWYQQALGQGPEFLTYFQNEAQLDKSGLPSDRFFAERPEGSVSTLKIQRTQQEDSAVYLCASSVGGNNSPLHFGNGTRLTVT.